This TCR beta chain was recovered during a study of T cells in Graves' hyperthyroidism and ophthalmopathy. The germline gives CDR1 ENHRY, CDR2 SYGVKD. J lost 6 bases, V lost 6 bases, and 10 bases had no gene match. The CDR3 runs to 14 residues. This clonotype came up a few times. Graves' hyperthyroidism qualified as stable when ophthalmopathy did not progress within 18 months. Any patient presenting with uncontrolled infection, other autoimmune disease, pregnancy or lactation was left out. RNA transcripts provided the source from which TCR beta CDR3 regions were amplified. With the HTBI primer set, the TCR CDR3 went through a first round of RT-PCR. TCRdb reprocessed the multiplex PCR reads with MiXCR, giving one entry per CDR3 protein. This table holds roughly 380,000 distinct CDR3 sequences, 15% to 20% found once.

This chain uses TRBV10-3 with TRBJ2-7; TRBD1 matches 8 bases. Material for sequencing was blood. The clonotype originates from a woman aged 18-35 years with Graves' hyperthyroidism. The CDR3 DNA is TGTGCCATCAGCTTGGGACAGGTAGTCCCCGAGCAGTACTTC. As protein: CAISLGQVVPEQYF.